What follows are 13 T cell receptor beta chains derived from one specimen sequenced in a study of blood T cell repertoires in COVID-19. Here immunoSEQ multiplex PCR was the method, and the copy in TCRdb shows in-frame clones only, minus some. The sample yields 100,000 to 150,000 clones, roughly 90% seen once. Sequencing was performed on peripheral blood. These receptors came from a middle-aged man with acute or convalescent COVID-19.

The CDR3: CASSLGQEGGYTF. The CDR3 DNA follows: TGTGCCAGCAGCCTGGGACAGGAAGGTGGCTACACCTTC. V usage is TRBV7-2 and J usage is TRBJ1-2; 8 bases map to TRBD1. With 5 bases clipped from V and 7 bases from J, the junction kept 6 bases outside the gene matches. The germline V gene has CDR1 SGHTA and CDR2 FQGNSA. This CDR3 region has 13 residues.

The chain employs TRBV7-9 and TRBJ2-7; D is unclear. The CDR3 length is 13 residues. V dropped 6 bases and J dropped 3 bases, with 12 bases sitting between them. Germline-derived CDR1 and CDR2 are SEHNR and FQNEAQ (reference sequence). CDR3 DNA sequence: TGTGCCAGCAGACCAGTCCTAGTCTACGAGCAGTACTTC. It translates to CASRPVLVYEQYF.

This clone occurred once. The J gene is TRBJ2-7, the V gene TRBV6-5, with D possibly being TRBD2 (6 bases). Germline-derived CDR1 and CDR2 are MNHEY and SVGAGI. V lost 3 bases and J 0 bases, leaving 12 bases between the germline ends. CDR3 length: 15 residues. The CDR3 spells CASSYGGDASYEQYF. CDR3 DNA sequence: TGTGCCAGCAGTTATGGAGGGGACGCCTCCTACGAGCAGTACTTC.

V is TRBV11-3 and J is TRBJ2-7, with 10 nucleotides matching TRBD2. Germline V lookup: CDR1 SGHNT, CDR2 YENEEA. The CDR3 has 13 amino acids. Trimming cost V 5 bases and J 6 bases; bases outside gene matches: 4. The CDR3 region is CASSLGLAREQYF. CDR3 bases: TGTGCCAGCAGCCTGGGACTAGCGCGCGAGCAGTACTTC.

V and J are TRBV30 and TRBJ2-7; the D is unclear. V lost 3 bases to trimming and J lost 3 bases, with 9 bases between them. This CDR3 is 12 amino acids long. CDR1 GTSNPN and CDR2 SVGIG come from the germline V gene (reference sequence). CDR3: CAWSPSLYEQYF. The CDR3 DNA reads TGTGCCTGGAGCCCCTCCCTCTACGAGCAGTACTTC.

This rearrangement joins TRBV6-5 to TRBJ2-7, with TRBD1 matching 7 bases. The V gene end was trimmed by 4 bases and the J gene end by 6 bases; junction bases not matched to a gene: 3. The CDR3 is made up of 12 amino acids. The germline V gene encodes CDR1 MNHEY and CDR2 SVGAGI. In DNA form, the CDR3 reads TGTGCCAGCAGTTTGACAGGGTTCGAGCAGTACTTC. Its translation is CASSLTGFEQYF.

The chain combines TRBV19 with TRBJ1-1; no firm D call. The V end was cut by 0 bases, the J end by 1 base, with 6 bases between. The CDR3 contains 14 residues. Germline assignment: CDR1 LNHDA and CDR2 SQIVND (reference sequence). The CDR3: CASSIDWANTEAFF. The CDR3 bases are TGTGCCAGTAGTATAGATTGGGCGAACACTGAAGCTTTCTTT.

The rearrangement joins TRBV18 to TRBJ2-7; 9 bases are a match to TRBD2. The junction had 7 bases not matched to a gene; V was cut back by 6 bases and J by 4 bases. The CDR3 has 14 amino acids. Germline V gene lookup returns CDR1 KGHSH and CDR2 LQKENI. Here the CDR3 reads CASSPSGVNYEQYF. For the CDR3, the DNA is TGTGCCAGCTCCCCTAGCGGGGTAAATTACGAGCAGTACTTC.

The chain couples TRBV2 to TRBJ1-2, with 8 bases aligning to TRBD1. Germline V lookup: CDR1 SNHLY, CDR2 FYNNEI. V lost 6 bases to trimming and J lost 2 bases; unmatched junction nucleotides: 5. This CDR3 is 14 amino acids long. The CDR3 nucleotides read TGTGCCAGCAGACGACAGGGGTTAAACTATGGCTACACCTTC. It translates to CASRRQGLNYGYTF.

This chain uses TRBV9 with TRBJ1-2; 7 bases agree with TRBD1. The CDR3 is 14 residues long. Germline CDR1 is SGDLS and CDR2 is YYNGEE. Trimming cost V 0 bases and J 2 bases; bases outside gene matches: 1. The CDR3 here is CASSVGGQNYGYTF. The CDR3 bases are TGTGCCAGCAGCGTAGGGGGACAGAACTATGGCTACACCTTC.

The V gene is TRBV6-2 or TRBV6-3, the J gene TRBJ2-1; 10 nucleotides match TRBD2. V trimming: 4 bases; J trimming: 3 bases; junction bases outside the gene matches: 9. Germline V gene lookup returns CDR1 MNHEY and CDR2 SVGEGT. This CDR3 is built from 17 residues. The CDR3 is CASSFGTSGTIYNEQFF. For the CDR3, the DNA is TGTGCCAGCAGTTTCGGTACTAGCGGGACGATCTACAATGAGCAGTTCTTC.

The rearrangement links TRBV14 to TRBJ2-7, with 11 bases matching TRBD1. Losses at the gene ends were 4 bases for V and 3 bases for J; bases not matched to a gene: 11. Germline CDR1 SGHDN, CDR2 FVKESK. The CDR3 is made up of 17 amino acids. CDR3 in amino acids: CASSRGTGGWSGYEQYF. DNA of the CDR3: TGTGCCAGCAGCCGCGGGACAGGGGGGTGGTCGGGCTACGAGCAGTACTTC.

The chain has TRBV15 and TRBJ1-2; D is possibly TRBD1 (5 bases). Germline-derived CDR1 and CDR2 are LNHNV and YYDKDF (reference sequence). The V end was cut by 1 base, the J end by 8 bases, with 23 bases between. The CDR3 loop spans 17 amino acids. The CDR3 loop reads CATSRVGTGTLTSGYTF. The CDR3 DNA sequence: TGTGCCACCAGCAGAGTTGGGACGGGGACTCTAACGTCGGGCTACACCTTC.